The next 28 T cell receptor beta chains were all read from a single sample in a study of T cells after yellow fever vaccination. TCRdb reprocessed the 5' RACE reads via MiXCR and lists one record per CDR3 protein. Of some 240,000 distinct CDR3 sequences in the sample, 3.6% are singletons; the top ten hold about a fifth. The specimen was PBMCs, collected 15 days after the yellow fever booster vaccination. The receptor source for this set is a man between 18 and 29 years old who received the YFV17D yellow fever vaccine.

This clonotype was counted only a few times. The gene calls are TRBV5-5 and TRBJ1-1; D gene ambiguous. The germline V and J ends were trimmed by 3 bases and 7 bases, with 7 bases remaining between them. CDR3 length equals 11 residues. Germline V gene lookup returns CDR1 SGHKS and CDR2 YYEKEE (reference sequence). In nucleotides, the CDR3 is TGTGCCAGCAGCTGGGGAGGTGAAGCTTTCTTT. It is translated as CASSWGGEAFF.

This clonotype was detected many times. This chain uses TRBV11-2 with TRBJ1-1; D is possibly TRBD1 (6 bases). V lost 5 bases and J lost 10, with 14 bases in between. This CDR3 has 12 residues. Germline-derived CDR1 and CDR2 are SGHAT and FQNNGV. The CDR3 DNA is TGTGCCAGCAGCCCCGGGGGCCAACGAGCTTTCTTT. Protein sequence: CASSPGGQRAFF.

Ten or more counts support this clonotype. The chain has TRBV2 and TRBJ1-5, with D perhaps TRBD1 (5 bases). Per germline, CDR1 SNHLY and CDR2 FYNNEI. V lost 6 bases and J 5 bases, leaving 11 bases between the germline ends. This CDR3 comprises 13 residues. CDR3 DNA: TGTGCCAGCAGGGGTATAGGGGATCAGCCCCAGCATTTT. This translates into CASRGIGDQPQHF. Full variable domain (remainder filled in from reference TRBV2 and TRBJ1-5): EPEVTQTPSHQVTQMGQEVILRCVPISNHLYFYWYRQILGQKVEFLVSFYNNEISEKSEIFDDQFSVERPDGSNFTLKIRSTKLEDSAMYFCASRGIGDQPQHFGDGTRLSIL.

This clonotype showed up many times. The chain uses TRBV24-1 and TRBJ2-3; 7 bases match TRBD2. The ends lost 6 bases at V and 1 base at J; junction bases unmatched: 12. The CDR3 totals 17 residues. Germline V gene sequence: CDR1 KGHDR, CDR2 SFDVKD. The CDR3 nucleotides are TGTGCCACCAGTCCTGGCGGGGGAATAGAGGGCACAGATACGCAGTATTTT. This codes for CATSPGGGIEGTDTQYF.

This clonotype was observed at least ten times. The genes are TRBV18 and TRBJ2-7; tentatively, D is TRBD1 (6 bases). Per germline, CDR1 KGHSH and CDR2 LQKENI. This CDR3 has 15 amino acids. V was shortened by 2 bases and J by 2 bases, with 13 bases between the two germline ends. The CDR3 here is CASSPGQGSAYEQYV. The CDR3 DNA is TGTGCCAGCTCACCAGGGCAGGGGTCCGCCTACGAGCAGTACGTC.

Many counts were recorded for this clonotype. CDR3 protein: CASSLGRLGHEETQYF. The CDR3 bases are TGTGCCAGCAGCTTAGGTAGACTCGGACACGAAGAGACCCAGTACTTC. The chain combines TRBV7-8 with TRBJ2-5; a weak D match, TRBD1 (5 bases). The CDR3 extends over 16 amino acids. V lost 1 base to trimming and J lost 3 bases, with 15 bases between them. Per germline, CDR1 SGHVS and CDR2 FQNEAQ.

This clonotype has a count of ten or more. The rearrangement links TRBV9 to TRBJ2-1; 9 nucleotides agree with TRBD1. Germline V lookup: CDR1 SGDLS, CDR2 YYNGEE. The junction had 8 bases not matched to a gene; V was cut back by 3 bases and J by 7 bases. This CDR3 is 15 amino acids long. CDR3 DNA sequence: TGTGCCAGCAGCGCTTCCGGGACAGGGTATAATGAGCAGTTCTTC. It codes for CASSASGTGYNEQFF.

This clonotype showed up many times. The rearrangement joins TRBV12-3 or TRBV12-4 to TRBJ1-6; D unclear. The ends were cut back, 2 bases at V and 0 bases at J, with 8 bases in the middle. This CDR3 has 16 amino acids. The CDR3 is CASSLHIYSYNSPLHF. The CDR3 DNA reads TGTGCCAGCAGTTTACACATCTACTCCTATAATTCACCCCTCCACTTT.

This clonotype was detected ten times or more. The chain joins TRBV10-1 to TRBJ2-3; 11 nucleotides line up with TRBD2. J lost 4 bases, V lost 3 bases, and 3 bases had no gene match. The CDR3 runs to 15 residues. CDR1 WNHNN and CDR2 SYGVQD come from the germline V gene (reference sequence). In nucleotides, the CDR3 is TGCGCCAGCAGTGAAGCTAGCGGGGGGTCAGATACGCAGTATTTT. Amino acid sequence: CASSEASGGSDTQYF.

This clonotype has at least ten counts. The chain's CDR3 is CATRASTGAYNEQFF. CDR3 nucleotides: TGTGCCACCAGGGCCTCGACGGGGGCCTACAATGAGCAGTTCTTC. The V and J genes are TRBV24-1 and TRBJ2-1; D may be TRBD2 (6 bases). The CDR3 is made up of 15 amino acids. Trimming removed 7 bases from V and 2 bases from J, with 14 bases in between. Germline V gene data show CDR1 as KGHDR and CDR2 as SFDVKD.

This chain uses TRBV5-1 with TRBJ2-1, with a tentative D call TRBD1 (5 bases). V was shortened by 4 bases and J by 7 bases, with 12 bases between the two germline ends. The CDR3 spans 13 residues. CDR1 SGHRS and CDR2 YFSETQ come from the germline V gene. Here the CDR3 DNA reads TGCGCCAGCAGCACCACAGGTCATAATGAGCAGTTCTTC. As protein: CASSTTGHNEQFF.

This clonotype was counted ten times or more. The V call is TRBV5-1, the J call TRBJ1-1; possible D gene TRBD1, 5 bases. In germline, CDR1 is SGHRS, CDR2 YFSETQ. V shed 2 bases and J shed 3 bases, with 5 bases lying between them. CDR3 length equals 12 residues. CDR3 loop: CASSFRDTEAFF. In DNA, the CDR3 is TGCGCCAGCAGCTTCAGGGACACTGAAGCTTTCTTT.

This clonotype was seen at least ten times. This sequence joins TRBV5-4 and TRBJ2-7; D might be TRBD1 or TRBD2, each matching 7 bases. V dropped 4 bases and J dropped 5 bases, with 13 bases sitting between them. Per germline, CDR1 SGHNT and CDR2 YYREEE (reference sequence). The CDR3 spans 13 residues. DNA for the CDR3: TGTGCCAGCAGCGGCCAGGGGGGGCACGAGCAGTACTTC. Its protein is CASSGQGGHEQYF.

This clonotype was picked up many times. The chain uses TRBV14 and TRBJ1-1; no definite D call. The CDR3 has 13 amino acids. Germline V gene data show CDR1 as SGHDN and CDR2 as FVKESK. The germline V and J ends were trimmed by 4 bases and 1 base, with 7 bases remaining between them. This CDR3 reads CASSPVRNTEAFF. The CDR3 bases are TGTGCCAGCAGCCCCGTGAGGAACACTGAAGCTTTCTTT.

This clonotype was seen at least ten times. The chain uses TRBV5-1 and TRBJ2-1, with 10 bases matching TRBD1. J lost 8 bases, V lost 4 bases, and 6 bases had no gene match. CDR3 length equals 14 residues. Germline CDR1 SGHRS, CDR2 YFSETQ. This CDR3 reads CASSAGQGLDEQFF. CDR3 coding DNA: TGCGCCAGCAGCGCGGGACAGGGGCTCGATGAGCAGTTCTTC.

This clonotype was found many times. This chain connects TRBV5-6 to TRBJ2-3; 8 bases align to TRBD2. Per the germline V gene, CDR1 is SGHDT and CDR2 is YYEEEE. J was trimmed by 0 bases and V by 4 bases; bases with no gene match: 7. This CDR3 comprises 16 residues. As DNA, the CDR3 is TGTGCCAGCAGCCCGGGACTAGACTCTAGCACAGATACGCAGTATTTT. It specifies CASSPGLDSSTDTQYF.

This clonotype was observed at least ten times. The chain joins TRBV5-1 to TRBJ1-1, with D possibly matching TRBD1 (5 bases). In germline, CDR1 is SGHRS, CDR2 YFSETQ. Trimming removed 4 bases from V and 6 bases from J, with 16 bases in between. The CDR3 contains 14 residues. CDR3: CASSVQVFNAEAFF. CDR3 sequence (DNA): TGCGCCAGCAGCGTACAGGTATTCAACGCTGAAGCTTTCTTT.

This clonotype has a count of ten or more. The genes are TRBV5-5 and TRBJ2-1; D gene ambiguous. Trimming cost V 2 bases and J 0 bases, with 12 bases left between them. CDR1 and CDR2 (germline): SGHKS, YYEKEE (reference sequence). CDR3 length: 16 amino acids. CDR3 nucleotide sequence: TGTGCCAGCAGCTTAGGACCCGCCAGCTCCTACAATGAGCAGTTCTTC. Its protein product is CASSLGPASSYNEQFF. The full variable domain, in which reference TRBV5-5 and TRBJ2-1 provide the parts outside the CDR3, is DAGVTQSPTHLIKTRGQQVTLRCSPISGHKSVSWYQQVLGQGPQFIFQYYEKEERGRGNFPDRFSARQFPNYSSELNVNALLLGDSALYLCASSLGPASSYNEQFFGPGTRLTVL.

In its sample, this clonotype was seen many times. The chain uses TRBV5-4 and TRBJ2-7; the D call may be TRBD1 or TRBD2 (5 bases each). The CDR3 contains 14 residues. Per the germline V gene, CDR1 is SGHNT and CDR2 is YYREEE (reference sequence). The ends were cut back, 5 bases at V and 0 bases at J, with 12 bases in the middle. The CDR3 loop is CASRSDGTSYEQYV. The CDR3 DNA follows: TGTGCCAGCAGGTCGGACGGGACCTCCTACGAGCAGTACGTC.

Many counts were recorded for this clonotype. V is TRBV20-1 and J is TRBJ1-5; D ambiguous. The germline V gene encodes CDR1 DFQATT and CDR2 SNEGSKA (reference sequence). V lost 2 bases and J lost 7, with 12 bases in between. The CDR3 spans 13 residues. CDR3: CSARSTSNQPQHF. DNA for the CDR3: TGCAGTGCTAGATCAACCTCAAACCAGCCCCAGCATTTT.

There are many counts of this clonotype. This chain links TRBV2 with TRBJ2-7, with no clear D. CDR3 length: 15 amino acids. Germline loops: CDR1 SNHLY, CDR2 FYNNEI. V lost 4 bases and J lost 2, with 15 bases in between. CDR3 in DNA: TGTGCCAGCAGTGTTATTCGGTCCTCCACCTACGAGCAGTACTTC. Its protein is CASSVIRSSTYEQYF.

This clonotype was detected many times. This sequence joins TRBV29-1 and TRBJ1-2; no clear D. V was cut by 4 bases and J by 4 bases, with 13 bases left in between. Looked up from germline, CDR1 is SQVTM and CDR2 is ANQGSEA. This CDR3 has 13 residues. In DNA form, the CDR3 reads TGCAGCGTTGGAAAGGCGGGTTTCTATGGCTACACCTTC. Its translation is CSVGKAGFYGYTF.

This clonotype showed up many times. CDR3 DNA sequence: TGTGCCAGCAGCCTTGAGGGGGTGACTAATGAAAAACTGTTTTTT. Translation: CASSLEGVTNEKLFF. The chain carries TRBV9 and TRBJ1-4, with D maybe TRBD1 (6 bases). CDR1 and CDR2 from the germline V gene are SGDLS and YYNGEE. V was clipped by 4 bases and J by 2 bases, with 12 bases between them. This CDR3 has 15 residues. The full variable domain, its missing parts supplied by reference TRBV9 and TRBJ1-4, is DSGVTQTPKHLITATGQRVTLRCSPRSGDLSVYWYQQSLDQGLQFLIQYYNGEERAKGNILERFSAQQFPDLHSELNLSSLELGDSALYFCASSLEGVTNEKLFFGSGTQLSVL.

At least ten counts were recorded for this clonotype. The chain recombines TRBV4-1 with TRBJ2-1, with D tentatively TRBD1 (7 bases). Germline CDR1 is MGHRA and CDR2 is YSYEKL. V shed 0 bases and J shed 9 bases, with 15 bases lying between them. The CDR3 is 15 amino acids. DNA of the CDR3: TGCGCCAGCAGCCAAGATTCCAGGGGGGCCGGTGAGCAGTTCTTC. Translated, it gives CASSQDSRGAGEQFF.

This clonotype was recorded at least ten times. The chain couples TRBV29-1 to TRBJ2-1; D possibly matches TRBD1 or TRBD2 (5 bases each). This CDR3 contains 15 residues. The V gene lost 0 bases and the J gene lost 10 bases, with 19 bases spanning the gap. Germline CDR1 SQVTM, CDR2 ANQGSEA. DNA of the CDR3: TGCAGCGTTGAAGATGGGTATGGGGGATGGAGGGAGCAGTTCTTC. This sequence encodes CSVEDGYGGWREQFF.

This clonotype was counted ten times or more. The rearrangement links TRBV20-1 to TRBJ2-2, with TRBD1 identical over 10 bases. V lost 3 bases to trimming and J lost 4 bases; unmatched junction nucleotides: 8. This CDR3 has 16 amino acids. From germline, CDR1 is DFQATT and CDR2 SNEGSKA (reference sequence). The CDR3 region is CSASVPGQGGTGELFF. In DNA, the CDR3 is TGCAGTGCTAGTGTACCCGGACAGGGGGGCACCGGGGAGCTGTTTTTT.

This chain links TRBV7-9 with TRBJ2-3; D is uncertain. The CDR3 is 12 residues long. The V gene's germline CDR1 is SEHNR and CDR2 FQNEAQ (reference sequence). V lost 5 bases and J 2 bases, leaving 5 bases between the germline ends. In DNA form, the CDR3 reads TGTGCCAGCAGCCGTATCACAGATACGCAGTATTTT. It specifies CASSRITDTQYF.

This clonotype showed up many times. The chain recombines TRBV6-5 with TRBJ1-5; D perhaps matches TRBD1 (5 bases). Trimming pared 6 bases from V and 0 bases from J, leaving 15 bases between. The CDR3 is 16 residues long. Germline V gene lookup returns CDR1 MNHEY and CDR2 SVGAGI. For the CDR3, the DNA is TGTGCCAGCAGCAGGGACGGCCCCTATAGCAATCAGCCCCAGCATTTT. Its translation is CASSRDGPYSNQPQHF.